This TCR beta chain was profiled in a study of regulatory T cells in long-lasting Graves disease. Whole-study findings and limits: Only peripheral blood was studied, not thyroid tissue.

Indicated time point: newly diagnosed GD, antithyroid drugs for less than 3 months. With RNA extracted from PBMCs as input, the TCR library was made. HTBI primers from iRepertoire and Arm-PCR of CDR3 regions yielded the TCR beta libraries. TCRdb fed the multiplex PCR reads into MiXCR, producing one record per CDR3 protein. Among fewer than 350,000 distinct CDR3 sequences, over 15% were seen once, and the ten largest hold around 36%. This clonotype was counted a few times. Its antigen is not identified. Material: peripheral blood mononuclear cells (PBMCs), obtained at new diagnosis, from a patient treated with antithyroid drugs. This clonotype was sampled from a female donor with Graves disease.

CDR3 in amino acids: CAWSVLTGAGIQYF. CDR3 bases: TGTGCCTGGAGTGTATTAACGGGGGCCGGCATTCAGTACTTC. The chain has TRBV30 and TRBJ2-4; D is possibly TRBD1 or TRBD2 (6 bases each). The CDR3 sequence is 14 residues long. Per the germline V gene, CDR1 is GTSNPN and CDR2 is SVGIG (reference sequence). Trimming cost V 0 bases and J 9 bases, with 15 bases left between them.